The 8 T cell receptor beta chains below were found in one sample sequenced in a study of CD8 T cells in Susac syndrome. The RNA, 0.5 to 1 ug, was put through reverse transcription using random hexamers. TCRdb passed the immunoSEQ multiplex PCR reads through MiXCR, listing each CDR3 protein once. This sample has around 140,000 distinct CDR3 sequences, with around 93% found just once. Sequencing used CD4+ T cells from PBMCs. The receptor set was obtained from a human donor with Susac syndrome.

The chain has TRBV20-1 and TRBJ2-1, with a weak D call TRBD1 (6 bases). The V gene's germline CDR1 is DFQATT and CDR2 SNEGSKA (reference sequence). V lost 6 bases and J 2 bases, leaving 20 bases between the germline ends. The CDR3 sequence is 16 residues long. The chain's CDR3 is CSARIQGRSTYNEQFF. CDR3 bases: TGCAGTGCACGCATCCAGGGGAGATCGACCTACAATGAGCAGTTCTTC.

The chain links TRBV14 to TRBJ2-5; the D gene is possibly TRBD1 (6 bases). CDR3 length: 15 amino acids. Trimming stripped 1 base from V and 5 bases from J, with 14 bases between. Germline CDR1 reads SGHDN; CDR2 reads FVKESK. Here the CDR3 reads CASSQGGRQRETQYF. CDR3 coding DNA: TGTGCCAGCAGCCAAGGGGGGCGACAGCGTGAGACCCAGTACTTC.

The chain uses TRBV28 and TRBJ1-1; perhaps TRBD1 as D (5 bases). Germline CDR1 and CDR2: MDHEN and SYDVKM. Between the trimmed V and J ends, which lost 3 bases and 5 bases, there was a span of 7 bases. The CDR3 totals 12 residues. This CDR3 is CASSFQGTEAFF. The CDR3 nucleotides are TGTGCCAGCAGTTTTCAGGGAACTGAAGCTTTCTTT.

CDR3 region: CASSYGQGRNYGYTF. CDR3 DNA sequence: TGCGCCAGCAGCTATGGACAGGGGCGAAACTATGGCTACACCTTC. V usage is TRBV5-1 and J usage is TRBJ1-2; the match to TRBD1 covers 9 bases. The germline V gene has CDR1 SGHRS and CDR2 YFSETQ. The CDR3 length is 15 residues. The J segment lost 2 bases and the V segment lost 3 bases, leaving 5 bases of the junction unmatched.

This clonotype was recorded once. The CDR3: CASSLQGGAYEQYF. The DNA for the CDR3 is TGTGCCAGCAGTTTACAGGGGGGGGCCTACGAGCAGTACTTC. The chain recombines TRBV12-3 or TRBV12-4 with TRBJ2-7; D is tentatively TRBD1 or TRBD2 (7 bases each). CDR3 length equals 14 residues. Trimming removed 2 bases from V and 2 bases from J, with 10 bases in between.

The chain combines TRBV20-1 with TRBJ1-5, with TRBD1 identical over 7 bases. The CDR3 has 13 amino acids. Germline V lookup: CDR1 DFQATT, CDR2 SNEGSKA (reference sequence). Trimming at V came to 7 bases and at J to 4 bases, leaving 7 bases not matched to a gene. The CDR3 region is CSGRDSVNQPQHF. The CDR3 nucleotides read TGCAGTGGCCGGGACAGCGTAAATCAGCCCCAGCATTTT.

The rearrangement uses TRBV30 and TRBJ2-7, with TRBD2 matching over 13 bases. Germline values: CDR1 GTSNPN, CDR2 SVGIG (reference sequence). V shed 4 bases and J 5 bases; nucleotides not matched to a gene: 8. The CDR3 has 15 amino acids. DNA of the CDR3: TGTGCCTGGATCCCGGGACTAGCGGGGCGTGACGAGCAGTACTTC. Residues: CAWIPGLAGRDEQYF.

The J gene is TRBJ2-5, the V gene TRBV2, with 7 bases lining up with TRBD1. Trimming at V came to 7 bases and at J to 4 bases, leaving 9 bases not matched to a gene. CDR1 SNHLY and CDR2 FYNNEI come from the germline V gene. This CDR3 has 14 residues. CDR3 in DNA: TGTGCCAGCAAAACAGGGGTCTCGGCAGAGACCCAGTACTTC. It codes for CASKTGVSAETQYF.